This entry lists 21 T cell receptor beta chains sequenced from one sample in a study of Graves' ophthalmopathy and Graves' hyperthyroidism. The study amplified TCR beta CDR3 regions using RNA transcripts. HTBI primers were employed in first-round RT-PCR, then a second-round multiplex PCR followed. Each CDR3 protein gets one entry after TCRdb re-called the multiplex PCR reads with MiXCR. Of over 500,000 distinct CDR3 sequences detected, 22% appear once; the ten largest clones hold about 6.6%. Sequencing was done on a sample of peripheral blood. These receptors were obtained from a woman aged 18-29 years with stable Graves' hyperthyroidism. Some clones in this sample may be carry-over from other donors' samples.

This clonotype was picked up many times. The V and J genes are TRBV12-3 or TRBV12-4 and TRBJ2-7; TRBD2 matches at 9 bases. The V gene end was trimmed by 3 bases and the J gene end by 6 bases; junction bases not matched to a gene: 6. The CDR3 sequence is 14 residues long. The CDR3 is CASSFAGGPGEQYF. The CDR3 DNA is TGTGCCAGCAGTTTTGCGGGGGGGCCTGGCGAGCAGTACTTC.

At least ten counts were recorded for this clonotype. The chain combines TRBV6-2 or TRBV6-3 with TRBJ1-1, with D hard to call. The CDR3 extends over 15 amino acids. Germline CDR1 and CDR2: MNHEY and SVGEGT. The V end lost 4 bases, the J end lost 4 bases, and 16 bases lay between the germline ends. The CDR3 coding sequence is TGTGCCAGCAGTTCAGGTGGAGGGCTGGTCACTGAAGCTTTCTTT. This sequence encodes CASSSGGGLVTEAFF.

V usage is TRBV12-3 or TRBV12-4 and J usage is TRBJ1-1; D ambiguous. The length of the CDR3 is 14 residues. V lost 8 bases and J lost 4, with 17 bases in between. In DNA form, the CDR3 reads TGTGCCAGCCAGATGAATGTAGATACCACTGAAGCTTTCTTT. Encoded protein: CASQMNVDTTEAFF.

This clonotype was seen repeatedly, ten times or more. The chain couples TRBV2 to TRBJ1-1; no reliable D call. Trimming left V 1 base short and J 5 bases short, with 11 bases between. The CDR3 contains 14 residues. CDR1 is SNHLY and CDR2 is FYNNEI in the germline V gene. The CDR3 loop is CASSEGRAGTEAFF. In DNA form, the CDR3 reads TGTGCCAGCAGTGAAGGAAGGGCGGGAACTGAAGCTTTCTTT.

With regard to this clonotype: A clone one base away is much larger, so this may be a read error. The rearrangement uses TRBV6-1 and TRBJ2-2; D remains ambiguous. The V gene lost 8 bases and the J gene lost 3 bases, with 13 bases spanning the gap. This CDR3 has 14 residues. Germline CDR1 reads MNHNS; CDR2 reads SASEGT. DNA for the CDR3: TGTGCCAGCTCTATAATGGTTTACACCGGGGAGCTGTTTTTT. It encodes CASSIMVYTGELFF.

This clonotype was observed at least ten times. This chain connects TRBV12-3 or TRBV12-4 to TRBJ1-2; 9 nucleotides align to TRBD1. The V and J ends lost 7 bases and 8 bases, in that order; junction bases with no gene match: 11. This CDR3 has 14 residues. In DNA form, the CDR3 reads TGTGCCAGCAAGCCGGGACAGGGACCTTACGGCTACACCTTC. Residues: CASKPGQGPYGYTF.

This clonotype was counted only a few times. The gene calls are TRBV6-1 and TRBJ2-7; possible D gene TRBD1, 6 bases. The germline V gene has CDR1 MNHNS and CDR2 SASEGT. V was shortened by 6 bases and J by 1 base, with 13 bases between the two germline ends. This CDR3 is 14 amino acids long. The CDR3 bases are TGTGCCAGCAGATCAGGGGTAGGGTCCTACGAGCAGTACTTC. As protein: CASRSGVGSYEQYF.

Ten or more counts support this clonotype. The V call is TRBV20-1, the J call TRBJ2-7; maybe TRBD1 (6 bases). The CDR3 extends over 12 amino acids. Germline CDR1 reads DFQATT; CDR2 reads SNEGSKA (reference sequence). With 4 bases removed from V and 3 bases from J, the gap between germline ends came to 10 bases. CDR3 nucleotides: TGCAGTGCTAACCCCAGGGGCTACGAGCAGTACTTC. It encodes CSANPRGYEQYF.

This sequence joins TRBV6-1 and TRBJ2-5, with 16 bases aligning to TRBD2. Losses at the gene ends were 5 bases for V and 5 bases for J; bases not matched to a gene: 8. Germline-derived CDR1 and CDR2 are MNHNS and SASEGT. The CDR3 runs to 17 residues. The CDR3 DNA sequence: TGTGCCAGCAGTCGCGGGACTAGCGGGGGGGCCGGGGAGACCCAGTACTTC. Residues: CASSRGTSGGAGETQYF.

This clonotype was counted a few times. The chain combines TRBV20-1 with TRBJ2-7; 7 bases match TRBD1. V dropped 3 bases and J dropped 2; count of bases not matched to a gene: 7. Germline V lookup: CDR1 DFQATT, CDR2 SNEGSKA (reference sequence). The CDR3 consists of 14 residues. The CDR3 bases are TGCAGTGCTAGGTGGCCAGGGGGACCCTACGAGCAGTACTTC. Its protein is CSARWPGGPYEQYF.

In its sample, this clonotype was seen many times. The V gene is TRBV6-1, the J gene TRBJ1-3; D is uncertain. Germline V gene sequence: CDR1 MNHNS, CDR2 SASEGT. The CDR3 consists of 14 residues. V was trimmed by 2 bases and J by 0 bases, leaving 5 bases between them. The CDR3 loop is CASSEPSSGNTIYF. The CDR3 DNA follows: TGTGCCAGCAGTGAACCCAGCTCTGGAAACACCATATATTTT.

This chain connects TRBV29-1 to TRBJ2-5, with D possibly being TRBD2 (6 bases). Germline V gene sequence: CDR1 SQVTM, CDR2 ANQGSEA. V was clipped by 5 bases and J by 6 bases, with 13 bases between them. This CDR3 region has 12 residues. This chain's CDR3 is CSVSEGTQTQYF. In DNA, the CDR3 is TGCAGCGTTTCGGAGGGGACCCAGACCCAGTACTTC.

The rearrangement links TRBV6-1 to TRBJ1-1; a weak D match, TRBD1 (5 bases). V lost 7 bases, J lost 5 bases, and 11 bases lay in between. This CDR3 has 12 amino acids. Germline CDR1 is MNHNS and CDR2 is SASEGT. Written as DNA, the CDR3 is TGTGCCAGCATCTGGGGGGGAACTGAAGCTTTCTTT. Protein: CASIWGGTEAFF.

CDR3 nucleotide sequence: TGCAGTGCTACTGCCCGATTCCACGAGCAGTACTTC. As protein: CSATARFHEQYF. The J gene is TRBJ2-7, the V gene TRBV20-1; D gene unclear. CDR3 size: 12 residues. Germline loops: CDR1 DFQATT, CDR2 SNEGSKA (reference sequence). V gave up 4 bases and J gave up 5 bases, with 12 bases separating them.

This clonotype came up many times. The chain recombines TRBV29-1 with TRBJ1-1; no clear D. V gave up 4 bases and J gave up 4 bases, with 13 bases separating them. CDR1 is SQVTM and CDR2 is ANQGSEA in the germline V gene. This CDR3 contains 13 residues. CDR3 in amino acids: CSVGNDGGTEAFF. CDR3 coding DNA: TGCAGCGTTGGGAACGACGGAGGCACTGAAGCTTTCTTT. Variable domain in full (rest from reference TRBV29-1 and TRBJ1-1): SAVISQKPSRDICQRGTSLTIQCQVDSQVTMMFWYRQQPGQSLTLIATANQGSEATYESGFVIDKFPISRPNLTFSTLTVSNMSPEDSSIYLCSVGNDGGTEAFFGQGTRLTVV.

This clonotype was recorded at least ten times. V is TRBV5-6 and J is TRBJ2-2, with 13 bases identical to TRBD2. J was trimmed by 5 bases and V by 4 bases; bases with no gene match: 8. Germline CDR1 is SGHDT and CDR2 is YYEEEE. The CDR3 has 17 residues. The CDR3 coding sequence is TGTGCCAGCAGCAGAGGACTAGCGGGAGAAGATACCGGGGAGCTGTTTTTT. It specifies CASSRGLAGEDTGELFF.

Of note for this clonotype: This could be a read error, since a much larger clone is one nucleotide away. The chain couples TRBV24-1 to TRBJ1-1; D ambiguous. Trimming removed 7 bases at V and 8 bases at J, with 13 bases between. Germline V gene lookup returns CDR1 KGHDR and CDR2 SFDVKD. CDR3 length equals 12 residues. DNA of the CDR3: TGTGCCACCAGGTCTCTTGCAGGAGAAGCTTTCTTT. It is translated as CATRSLAGEAFF.

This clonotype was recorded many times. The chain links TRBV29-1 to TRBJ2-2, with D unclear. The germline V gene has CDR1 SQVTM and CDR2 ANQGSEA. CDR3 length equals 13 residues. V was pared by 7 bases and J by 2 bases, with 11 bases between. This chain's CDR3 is CSAGRLNTGELFF. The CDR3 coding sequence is TGCAGCGCTGGTCGTCTAAACACCGGGGAGCTGTTTTTT.

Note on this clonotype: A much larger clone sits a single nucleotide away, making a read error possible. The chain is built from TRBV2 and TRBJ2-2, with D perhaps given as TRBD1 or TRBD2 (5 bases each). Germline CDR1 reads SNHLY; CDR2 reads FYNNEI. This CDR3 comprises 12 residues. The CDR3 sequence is CASKLGAGELCF. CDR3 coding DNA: TGTGCCAGCAAGTTAGGGGCCGGGGAGCTGTGTTTT.

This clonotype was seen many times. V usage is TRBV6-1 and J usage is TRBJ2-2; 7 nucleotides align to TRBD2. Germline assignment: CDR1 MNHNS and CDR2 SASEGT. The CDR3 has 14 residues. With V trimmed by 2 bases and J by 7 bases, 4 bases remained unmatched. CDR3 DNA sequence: TGTGCCAGCAGTGAACTTTCGGGAGGCGGGGAGCTGTTTTTT. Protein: CASSELSGGGELFF.

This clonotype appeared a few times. CDR3 in DNA: TGTGCCTGGAGTCGTGGACCGGTGGGCGAGCAGTACTTC. This sequence encodes CAWSRGPVGEQYF. The V call is TRBV30, the J call TRBJ2-7; D ambiguous. CDR1 GTSNPN and CDR2 SVGIG come from the germline V gene (reference sequence). Trimming stripped 2 bases from V and 6 bases from J, with 14 bases between. This CDR3 contains 13 residues.